Below are 14 T cell receptor beta chains sequenced from a single sample in a study of blood T cell repertoires in COVID-19. Assay: immunoSEQ multiplex PCR; the TCRdb copy retains only in-frame clones and omits some. The profile shows about 310,000 clones, about 90% of them singletons. The material sequenced was peripheral blood. The receptor source for this set is a woman in her fifties or sixties who had recovered from COVID-19.

The chain is built from TRBV10-2 and TRBJ2-7; 9 nucleotides line up with TRBD1. Germline V gene sequence: CDR1 WSHSY, CDR2 SAAADI. V shed 6 bases and J 4 bases; nucleotides not matched to a gene: 7. This CDR3 is built from 14 residues. The CDR3 loop is CASRPGQGVYEQYF. The DNA of the CDR3 is TGCGCCAGCAGGCCGGGACAGGGCGTATACGAGCAGTACTTC.

The DNA for the CDR3 is TGTGCCAGTAGGTCCAGAGGGACACCGCAACAGGGTACGCAGTATTTT. Amino acid sequence: CASRSRGTPQQGTQYF. V gene TRBV19 combines with J gene TRBJ2-3; maybe TRBD1 (6 bases). Trimming removed 6 bases from V and 8 bases from J, with 24 bases in between. This CDR3 is 16 amino acids long. Germline CDR1 and CDR2: LNHDA and SQIVND (reference sequence).

CDR3 DNA sequence: TGTGCCAGCAGCCTAAGGGAGGTTGAGCAGTTCTTC. This translates into CASSLREVEQFF. V and J are TRBV5-8 and TRBJ2-1; maybe TRBD2 (6 bases). The CDR3 consists of 12 residues. Germline loops: CDR1 SGHTS, CDR2 YDEGEE. The V and J ends lost 4 bases and 9 bases respectively, with 11 bases between them.

The chain has TRBV7-2 and TRBJ2-7; D unclear. CDR3 size: 14 residues. V shed 1 base and J shed 3 bases, with 10 bases lying between them. CDR1 and CDR2 (germline): SGHTA, FQGNSA. CDR3 coding DNA: TGTGCCAGCAGCTTAGTGTCGCTGAGCTACGAGCAGTACTTC. Translated, it gives CASSLVSLSYEQYF.

This CDR3 reads CASSRAGADNEQFF. CDR3 sequence (DNA): TGCGCCAGCAGTCGGGCGGGAGCTGACAATGAGCAGTTCTTC. V and J are TRBV5-1 and TRBJ2-1, with 7 bases aligning to TRBD2. Germline values: CDR1 SGHRS, CDR2 YFSETQ. The CDR3 runs to 14 residues. The V segment lost 5 bases and the J segment 5 bases; nucleotides outside the gene matches: 7. The variable domain in full, with the rest retrieved from reference TRBV5-1 and TRBJ2-1, is KAGVTQTPRYLIKTRGQQVTLSCSPISGHRSVSWYQQTPGQGLQFLFEYFSETQRNKGNFPGRFSGRQFSNSRSEMNVSTLELGDSALYLCASSRAGADNEQFFGPGTRLTVL.

This chain uses TRBV2 with TRBJ2-1; the match to TRBD2 covers 11 bases. Germline values: CDR1 SNHLY, CDR2 FYNNEI. The CDR3 is 23 amino acids. Unmatched junction bases numbered 22, after V lost 3 bases and J lost 0 bases. CDR3 in amino acids: CASSDLSLLGLAESHSSYNEQFF. The DNA for the CDR3 is TGTGCCAGCAGTGATTTGTCTCTTTTGGGACTAGCGGAATCACACAGCTCCTACAATGAGCAGTTCTTC. The full variable domain, in which reference TRBV2 and TRBJ2-1 provide the parts outside the CDR3, is EPEVTQTPSHQVTQMGQEVILRCVPISNHLYFYWYRQILGQKVEFLVSFYNNEISEKSEIFDDQFSVERPDGSNFTLKIRSTKLEDSAMYFCASSDLSLLGLAESHSSYNEQFFGPGTRLTVL.

V gene TRBV4-3 combines with J gene TRBJ2-7; no clear D gene. There are 14 residues in the CDR3. Germline CDR1 LGHNA, CDR2 YSLEER. Trimming left V 0 bases short and J 0 bases short, with 6 bases between. As DNA, the CDR3 is TGCGCCAGCAGCCAAGAGGAGCACTCCTACGAGCAGTACTTC. Translated: CASSQEEHSYEQYF.

This chain joins TRBV7-8 and TRBJ2-6, with no clear D. Trimming took off 4 bases at V and 4 bases at J, with 17 bases between the two ends. This CDR3 is 17 amino acids long. Per germline, CDR1 SGHVS and CDR2 FQNEAQ. The CDR3 loop is CASSSRSMNTGANVLTF. The CDR3 DNA sequence: TGTGCCAGCAGCTCTCGGAGTATGAACACCGGGGCCAACGTCCTGACTTTC.

This clone was found a few times. CDR3 sequence reads: CASSLVLANTGELFF. The CDR3, as DNA: TGTGCCAGCAGCTTAGTACTAGCAAACACCGGGGAGCTGTTTTTT. V gene TRBV11-2 combines with J gene TRBJ2-2, with D tentatively TRBD2 (6 bases). CDR3 size: 15 residues. V lost 1 base and J lost 2, with 8 bases in between. Germline lookup yields CDR1 SGHAT and CDR2 FQNNGV. Filled out from reference TRBV11-2 and TRBJ2-2, the complete variable domain reads EAGVAQSPRYKIIEKRQSVAFWCNPISGHATLYWYQQILGQGPKLLIQFQNNGVVDDSQLPKDRFSAERLKGVDSTLKIQPAKLEDSAVYLCASSLVLANTGELFFGEGSRLTVL.

V gene TRBV24-1 combines with J gene TRBJ2-1; 9 nucleotides match TRBD1. The CDR3 is 13 residues long. V was pared by 6 bases and J by 5 bases, with 1 base of the junction left unmatched. Germline CDR1 reads KGHDR; CDR2 reads SFDVKD. CDR3 bases: TGTGCCACCAGTAGACAGGGGGACAATGAGCAGTTCTTC. Its protein product is CATSRQGDNEQFF.

The chain employs TRBV6-6 and TRBJ2-7, with 7 bases fitting TRBD1. The V gene end was trimmed by 5 bases and the J gene end by 4 bases; junction bases not matched to a gene: 5. The CDR3 is made up of 13 amino acids. Per the germline V gene, CDR1 is MNHNY and CDR2 is SVGAGI (reference sequence). Here the CDR3 DNA reads TGTGCCAGCAGTCCGGACAGGCATTACGAGCAGTACTTC. Translating gives CASSPDRHYEQYF.

This chain joins TRBV7-2 and TRBJ2-7; 7 bases align to TRBD1. This CDR3 comprises 15 residues. V lost 5 bases to trimming and J lost 4 bases; unmatched junction nucleotides: 11. Germline lookup yields CDR1 SGHTA and CDR2 FQGNSA. The CDR3 bases are TGTGCCAGCAGCAGACAGGGTACAAGTCTTTACGAGCAGTACTTC. Its translation is CASSRQGTSLYEQYF.

This sequence joins TRBV21-1 and TRBJ2-1; the D call in the table, TRBD1, was not verified against the DNA. TRBV21-1 is reported as a pseudogene. The CDR3 extends over 16 amino acids. CDR3 in amino acids: CASSKDRVVSYNEQFF. For the CDR3, the DNA is TGTGCCAGCAGCAAAGACAGGGTTGTCTCCTACAATGAGCAGTTCTTC.

The genes are TRBV6-1 and TRBJ2-6; no firm D call. The CDR3 extends over 15 amino acids. V was trimmed by 3 bases and J by 2 bases, leaving 8 bases between them. Per the germline V gene, CDR1 is MNHNS and CDR2 is SASEGT. The CDR3 nucleotides are TGTGCCAGCAGTGACAGTCCGCCTGGGGCCAACGTCCTGACTTTC. Its protein is CASSDSPPGANVLTF.